This T cell receptor beta chain was retrieved from a study of T-cell reconstitution after alpha-beta-depleted transplantation in children. Overall study results and limits: T cells produced anew were the main source of T-cell counts and diversity one year after transplant. At day 60, the high TCRbeta diversity found in some patients originated from recipient T cells and thymic progenitors that had survived. Roughly two months post-transplant, alpha-beta T cells reportedly originated from several hundred graft clones that had expanded.

A TCRbeta library incorporating unique molecular identifiers was prepared. TCRdb reprocessed the PCR reads with MiXCR, giving one entry per CDR3 protein. Of about 260,000 distinct CDR3 sequences listed, roughly 7.7% are singletons. V gave up 5 bases and J gave up 1 base, with 12 bases separating them. Germline-derived CDR1 and CDR2 are DFQATT and SNEGSKA (reference sequence). CDR3 length: 13 amino acids. This clonotype showed up just a few times. As yet, its antigen is unknown. This receptor was obtained from a male patient younger than 18 who had a stem cell transplant for acute lymphoblastic leukemia, so the T cells may come from the graft donor. This specimen was PBMCs, mostly from graft donor cells, taken 180 days after TCRalphabeta/CD19-depleted stem cell transplant. The chain couples TRBV20-1 to TRBJ2-7; D possibly uses TRBD1 or TRBD2 (5 bases each). The CDR3 sequence is CSAGRDASYEQYF. In DNA form, the CDR3 reads TGCAGTGCTGGACGGGACGCTTCCTACGAGCAGTACTTC.